The source of this TCR beta chain is a study of cytomegalovirus exposure and HLA in healthy donors. This CDR3 contains 15 residues. CDR1 and CDR2 (germline): SGHDT, YYEEEE. V was trimmed by 4 bases and J by 1 base, leaving 15 bases between them. With regard to this clone: Antigen specificity is unknown.

Researchers ran the PCR with 60 Vbeta and 13 Jbeta primers. The protocol was immunoSEQ multiplex PCR, while the TCRdb copy is restricted to in-frame clones and leaves out a portion. This repertoire comprises about 200,000 clones; its ten largest clones make up almost 0.75%. Study results and caveats: For cytomegalovirus status, the classifier reportedly gave diagnoses with high specificity and sensitivity.

The TCR comes from a boy between 5 and 17 years old in good health and CMV-seronegative. Sequencing was done on a sample of PBMCs. The chain couples TRBV5-6 to TRBJ2-7, with a tentative D call TRBD2 (6 bases). For the CDR3, the DNA is TGTGCCAGCAGCAACGAACTGGGACTTTCCTACGAGCAGTACTTC. This codes for CASSNELGLSYEQYF. Based on the CDR3 plus reference TRBV5-6 and TRBJ2-7, the full variable domain is DAGVTQSPTHLIKTRGQQVTLRCSPKSGHDTVSWYQQALGQGPQFIFQYYEEEERQRGNFPDRFSGHQFPNYSSELNVNALLLGDSALYLCASSNELGLSYEQYFGPGTRLTVT.